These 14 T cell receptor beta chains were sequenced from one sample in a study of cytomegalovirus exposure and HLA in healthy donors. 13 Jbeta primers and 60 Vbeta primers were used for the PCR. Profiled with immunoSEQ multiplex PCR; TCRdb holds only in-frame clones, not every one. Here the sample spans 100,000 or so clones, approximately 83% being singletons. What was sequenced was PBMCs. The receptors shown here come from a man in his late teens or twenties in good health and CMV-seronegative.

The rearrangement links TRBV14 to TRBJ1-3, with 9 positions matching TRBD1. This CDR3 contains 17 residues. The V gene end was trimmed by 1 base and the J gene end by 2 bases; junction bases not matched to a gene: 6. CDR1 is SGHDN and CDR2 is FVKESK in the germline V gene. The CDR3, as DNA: TGTGCCAGCAGCCAAGGGCACAGGGGGCCTCCTGGAAACACCATATATTTT. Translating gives CASSQGHRGPPGNTIYF.

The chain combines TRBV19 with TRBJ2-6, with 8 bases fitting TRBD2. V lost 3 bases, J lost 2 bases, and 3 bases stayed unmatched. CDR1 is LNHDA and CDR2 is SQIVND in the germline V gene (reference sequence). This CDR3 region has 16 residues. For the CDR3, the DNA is TGTGCCAGTAGTATTCGGGGGGGGGCTGGGGCCAACGTCCTGACTTTC. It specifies CASSIRGGAGANVLTF. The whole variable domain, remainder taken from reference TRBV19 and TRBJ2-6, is DGGITQSPKYLFRKEGQNVTLSCEQNLNHDAMYWYRQDPGQGLRLIYYSQIVNDFQKGDIAEGYSVSREKKESFPLTVTSAQKNPTAFYLCASSIRGGAGANVLTFGAGSRLTVL.

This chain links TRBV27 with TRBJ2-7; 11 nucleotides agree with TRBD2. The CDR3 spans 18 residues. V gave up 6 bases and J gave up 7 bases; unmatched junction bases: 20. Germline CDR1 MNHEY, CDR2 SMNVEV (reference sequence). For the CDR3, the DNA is TGTGCCAGCAGCCCCTTCACGTGGCTAGCGGGAGGACCTAGAGAGCAGTACTTC. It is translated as CASSPFTWLAGGPREQYF.

This CDR3 reads CASSLLERSYADTQYF. The CDR3 region has the DNA TGTGCCAGCAGCTTATTAGAGCGGAGTTATGCAGATACGCAGTATTTT. The chain links TRBV11-2 to TRBJ2-3; perhaps TRBD2 as D (5 bases). V lost 2 bases and J lost 4, with 16 bases in between. This CDR3 is built from 16 residues. Germline V CDR1 and CDR2: SGHAT, FQNNGV.

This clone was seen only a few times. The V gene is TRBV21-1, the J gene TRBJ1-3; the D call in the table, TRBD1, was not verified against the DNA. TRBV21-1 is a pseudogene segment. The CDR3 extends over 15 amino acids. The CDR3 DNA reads TGTGCCAGCAGCAGTGACAGGGCCTCTGGAAACACCATATATTTT. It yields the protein CASSSDRASGNTIYF.

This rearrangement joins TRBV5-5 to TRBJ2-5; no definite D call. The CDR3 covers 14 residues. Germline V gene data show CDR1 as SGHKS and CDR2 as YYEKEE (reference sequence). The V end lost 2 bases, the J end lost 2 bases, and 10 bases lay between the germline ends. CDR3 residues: CASSLQLIQETQYF. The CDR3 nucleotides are TGTGCCAGCAGCTTACAGTTGATTCAAGAGACCCAGTACTTC.

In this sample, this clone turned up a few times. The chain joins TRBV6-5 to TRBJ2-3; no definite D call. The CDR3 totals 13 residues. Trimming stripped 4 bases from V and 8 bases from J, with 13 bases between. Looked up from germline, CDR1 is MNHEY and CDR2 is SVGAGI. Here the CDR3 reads CASSLGETGTQYF. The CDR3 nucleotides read TGTGCCAGCAGTTTGGGCGAGACCGGTACGCAGTATTTT.

CDR3 region: CASSYGPTGANVLTF. The CDR3 nucleotides are TGTGCCAGCAGTTACGGGCCCACGGGGGCCAACGTCCTGACTTTC. The V gene is TRBV6-5, the J gene TRBJ2-6; D gene unclear. The CDR3 sequence is 15 residues long. The germline V and J ends were trimmed by 2 bases and 4 bases, with 9 bases remaining between them. The germline V gene encodes CDR1 MNHEY and CDR2 SVGAGI.

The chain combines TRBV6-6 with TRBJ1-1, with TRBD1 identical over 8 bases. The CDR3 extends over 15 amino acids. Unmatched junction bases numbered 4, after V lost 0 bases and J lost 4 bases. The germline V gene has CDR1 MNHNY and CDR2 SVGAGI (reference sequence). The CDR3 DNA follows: TGTGCCAGCAGTTACTCAGGAGGACAGGGCACTGAAGCTTTCTTT. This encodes CASSYSGGQGTEAFF.

CDR3 in DNA: TGTGCCAGTAGTATTATGAGCACTGAAGCTTTCTTT. It translates to CASSIMSTEAFF. The chain employs TRBV19 and TRBJ1-1; D is uncertain. Germline assignment: CDR1 LNHDA and CDR2 SQIVND (reference sequence). CDR3 length equals 12 residues. Between the trimmed V and J ends, which lost 3 bases and 4 bases, there was a span of 6 bases.

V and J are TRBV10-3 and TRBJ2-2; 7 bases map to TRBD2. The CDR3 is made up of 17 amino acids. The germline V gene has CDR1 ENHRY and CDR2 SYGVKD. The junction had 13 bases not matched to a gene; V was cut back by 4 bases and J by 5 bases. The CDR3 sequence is CAISAFPDAGETGELFF. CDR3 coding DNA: TGTGCCATCAGTGCGTTCCCGGACGCGGGGGAAACCGGGGAGCTGTTTTTT.

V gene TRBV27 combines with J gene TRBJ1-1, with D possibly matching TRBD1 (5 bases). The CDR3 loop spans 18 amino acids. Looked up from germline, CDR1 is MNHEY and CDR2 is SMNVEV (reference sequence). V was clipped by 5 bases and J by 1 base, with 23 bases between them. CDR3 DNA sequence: TGTGCCAGCAGTAGAGAGAACAGACAGTACGGGCAGAACACTGAAGCTTTCTTT. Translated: CASSRENRQYGQNTEAFF.

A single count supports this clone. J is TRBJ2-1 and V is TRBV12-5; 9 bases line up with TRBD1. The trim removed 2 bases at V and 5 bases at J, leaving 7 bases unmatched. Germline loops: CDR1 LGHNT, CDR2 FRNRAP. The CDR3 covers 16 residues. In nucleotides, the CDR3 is TGTGCTAGTGGTTTGTACCACGGGACAGGGCACAATGAGCAGTTCTTC. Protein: CASGLYHGTGHNEQFF.

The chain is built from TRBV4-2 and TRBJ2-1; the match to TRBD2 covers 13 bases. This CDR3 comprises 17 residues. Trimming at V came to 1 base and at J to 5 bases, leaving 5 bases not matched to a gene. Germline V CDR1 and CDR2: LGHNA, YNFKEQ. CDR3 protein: CASSQGTGTSGNNEQFF. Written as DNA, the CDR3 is TGTGCCAGCAGCCAAGGAACCGGGACTAGCGGGAACAATGAGCAGTTCTTC.